Below, 11 T cell receptor gamma chains from the same sample are listed, as sequenced in a study of gamma delta lymphoproliferative disorders and STAT genes (dated by TCRdb to the late 2010s). To prepare the library, multiplex PCR was applied. The sequencer listed for this sample is Illumina MiSeq. In TCRdb, clones were called once more from the public reads by CATT, and rows of identical DNA were later combined. The sample data list some 2,500 gamma-chain clones, and about 19% of these were observed just once. The top ten hold approximately 53% of the sample. For TCR sequencing, genomic DNA was taken from peripheral blood mononuclear cells isolated from both patients and controls. Specimen: blood. Source of these receptors: a human donor with gamma-delta T-cell large granular lymphocyte leukemia.

Concerning this clone itself: The DNA is omitted, as the CDR3 cannot be located on it reliably, and the CDR3 follows TCRdb's listing. The V gene reported is TRGV11; the J gene is uncalled. TRGV11 is noted as an ORF with a role that remains uncertain. The length of the CDR3 is 16 amino acids, counting both ends. CDR3 loop: CTTVPAGLGTYGKKLF.

The chain has TRGV10 and TRGJ1 or TRGJ2. In the absence of a J gene in TCRdb, the DNA was matched to germline to assign it here. TRGV10 is an ORF for which the function is uncertain. V was pared by 8 bases and J by 7 bases, with 12 bases of the junction left unmatched. The CDR3 runs 13 residues. This CDR3 is CAAWDYPWYKKLF. DNA for the CDR3: TGTGCTGCGTGGGATTATCCGTGGTATAAGAAACTCTTT.

This clone is labeled medium-sized (0.01 to 0.1%). Other nucleotide sequences in the sample specify the same CDR3. V and J are TRGV10 and TRGJP2. TCRdb offers no J gene call, so here the DNA was matched to germline to obtain one. TRGV10 is an ORF, and what it does is uncertain. V lost 8 bases to trimming and J lost 0 bases; unmatched junction nucleotides: 13. CDR3 length: 17 amino acids. CDR3 region: CAAWDRAVYSSDWIKTF. In DNA, the CDR3 is TGTGCTGCGTGGGATCGGGCGGTCTATAGTAGTGATTGGATCAAGACGTTT.

This clone occurred a few times. At residue 7, the translated DNA and the protein in TCRdb do not agree; the protein given here is derived from the DNA. The V gene is TRGV4, the J gene TRGJ1 or TRGJ2. TCRdb does not report a J gene; here it was assigned by matching the DNA to germline references. The CDR3 loop spans 13 amino acids. Trimming took 4 bases from V and 3 from J; bases not matched to a gene: 6. Germline CDR1 and CDR2: EGSTGY and YDSYTSSV. CDR3 DNA: TGTGCCACCTGGGACGGTCGTTATTATAAGAAACTCTTT. Protein sequence: CATWDGRYYKKLF.

This clone has only a few counts. Only one base separates this from a far larger clonotype, so it likely reflects a read error. The same CDR3 arises from other DNA sequences in this sample as well. The gene calls are TRGV9 and TRGJP. No J gene was available from TCRdb, and it was assigned here by a germline match of the DNA. CDR3 size: 16 residues. In germline, CDR1 is GITISATS, CDR2 ISYDGTV (reference sequence). Here the CDR3 DNA reads TGTGCTTTGTGGGAGGTGCGAGAGTTGGGCAAAAAAATCAAGGTATTT. This sequence encodes CALWEVRELGKKIKVF.

This clone appeared a few times. This sample includes further DNA sequences coding for the same CDR3. The genes are TRGV3 and TRGJ1 or TRGJ2. In the absence of a J gene in TCRdb, the DNA was matched to germline to assign it here. Germline trimming cut 0 bases from V and 2 bases from J; bases unmatched to any gene: 4. The CDR3 contains 14 residues. CDR1 and CDR2 (germline): VTNTFY, YDVSTARD (reference sequence). The CDR3: CATWDRPYYYKKLF. CDR3 coding DNA: TGTGCCACCTGGGACAGGCCGTATTATTATAAGAAACTCTTT.

V and J are TRGV2 and TRGJP1. The J gene comes from matching the DNA to germline here; TCRdb lacks it. CDR3 length: 16 amino acids. Germline loops: CDR1 EGSNGY, CDR2 YDSYNSKV. V was pared by 0 bases and J by 4 bases, with 8 bases of the junction left unmatched. For the CDR3, the DNA is TGTGCCACCTGGGACGGGGGTGGGGGCACTGGTTGGTTCAAGATATTT. It codes for CATWDGGGGTGWFKIF.

This clone is medium-sized within its sample. The CDR3 sequence is CATWDGQGDWIKTF. DNA for the CDR3: TGTGCCACCTGGGACGGCCAGGGTGATTGGATCAAGACGTTT. The chain couples TRGV2 to TRGJP2. TCRdb is silent on the J gene; assignment here came from matching the DNA to germline. This CDR3 region has 14 residues. CDR1 and CDR2 from the germline V gene are EGSNGY and YDSYNSKV. Trimming at V came to 1 base and at J to 6 bases, leaving 5 bases not matched to a gene.

This clone appeared a few times. The chain employs TRGV8 and TRGJ1 or TRGJ2. Since TCRdb gives no J gene, matching the DNA to germline was used here to assign it. CDR1 is VENAVY, CDR2 YDSYNSRV, per germline. The junction had 4 bases not matched to a gene; V was cut back by 0 bases and J by 8 bases. The CDR3 totals 12 residues. The CDR3 coding sequence is TGTGCCACCTGGGATAGGTTGGATAAGAAACTCTTT. It codes for CATWDRLDKKLF.

This chain joins TRGV10 and TRGJ1 or TRGJ2. TCRdb lists no J gene, so it was determined here by aligning the DNA to germline. TRGV10 is an ORF; its function is uncertain. The CDR3 contains 14 residues. V lost 8 bases and J lost 0; bases outside the gene matches: 8. CDR3 sequence reads: CAAWDPSNYYKKLF. CDR3 sequence (DNA): TGTGCTGCGTGGGACCCTTCGAATTATTATAAGAAACTCTTT.

The CDR3 reads CATWPRNYYKKLF. The CDR3 DNA reads TGTGCCACCTGGCCGAGGAATTATTATAAGAAACTCTTT. The chain is built from TRGV2 and TRGJ1 or TRGJ2. Here the J gene came from matching the DNA to germline, since TCRdb omits it. Losses at the gene ends were 6 bases for V and 0 bases for J; bases not matched to a gene: 5. The CDR3 is made up of 13 amino acids. CDR1 and CDR2 from the germline V gene are EGSNGY and YDSYNSKV.